One and the same sample provided the 28 T cell receptor beta chains below, sequenced in a study of cytomegalovirus exposure and HLA in healthy donors. PCR used 60 Vbeta primers and 13 Jbeta primers. Profiling relied on immunoSEQ multiplex PCR, and the TCRdb table lists in-frame clones only, not all of them. The sample shows 100,000 to 150,000 clones, about 82% of them seen only once. Sequenced: PBMCs. These receptors were taken from a man between 45 and 60 years old in good health and CMV-seronegative.

This clone has more than one count but fewer than ten. This rearrangement joins TRBV10-3 to TRBJ2-1, with 15 positions matching TRBD2. After removal of 4 bases from V and 8 bases from J, the junction contained 9 bases not matched to a gene. This CDR3 contains 17 residues. Germline CDR1 and CDR2: ENHRY and SYGVKD. The CDR3, as DNA: TGTGCCATCAGTGGGGGACTAGCGGGGGGTAAGGGAGATGAGCAGTTCTTC. Residues: CAISGGLAGGKGDEQFF.

The V and J genes are TRBV4-3 and TRBJ2-1, with no clear D. The CDR3 is 14 residues long. Germline CDR1 and CDR2: LGHNA and YSLEER. Trimming removed 0 bases at V and 7 bases at J, with 10 bases between. The CDR3 here is CASSQDRGENEQFF. Written as DNA, the CDR3 is TGCGCCAGCAGCCAAGATCGAGGCGAGAATGAGCAGTTCTTC.

This clone was picked up a small number of times. The chain links TRBV7-2 to TRBJ1-5; D possibly corresponds to TRBD1 (5 bases). The germline V and J ends were trimmed by 2 bases and 6 bases, with 8 bases remaining between them. The germline gives CDR1 SGHTA, CDR2 FQGNSA. The CDR3 spans 13 residues. In DNA, the CDR3 is TGTGCCAGCAGCTTAAATAGGGGTCAGCCCCAGCATTTT. It codes for CASSLNRGQPQHF.

V gene TRBV5-5 combines with J gene TRBJ1-2, with D perhaps TRBD1 (6 bases). The V gene lost 2 bases and the J gene lost 8 bases, with 16 bases spanning the gap. The germline gives CDR1 SGHKS, CDR2 YYEKEE (reference sequence). The CDR3 length is 14 residues. CDR3 in amino acids: CASSFSGQRGGYTF. CDR3 nucleotide sequence: TGTGCCAGCAGCTTCTCCGGACAGAGAGGGGGCTACACCTTC.

V gene TRBV4-2 combines with J gene TRBJ2-7; 9 positions match TRBD1. The V segment lost 5 bases and the J segment 1 base; nucleotides outside the gene matches: 6. This CDR3 has 15 amino acids. Germline CDR1 LGHNA, CDR2 YNFKEQ. CDR3 sequence (DNA): TGTGCCAGCAGCTCGGGACAGGGACAATCCTACGAGCAGTACTTC. Translation: CASSSGQGQSYEQYF.

In its sample, this clone was seen once. This sample also contains other DNA sequences that code for the same CDR3. J is TRBJ2-5 and V is TRBV5-1, with 10 bases lining up with TRBD2. The CDR3 is 15 amino acids. V was clipped by 4 bases and J by 5 bases; unmatched bases: 8. The germline V gene encodes CDR1 SGHRS and CDR2 YFSETQ. This chain's CDR3 is CASSPGSSGGETQYF. The CDR3 region has the DNA TGCGCCAGCAGCCCCGGTAGTAGCGGGGGGGAGACCCAGTACTTC.

This sequence joins TRBV5-4 and TRBJ2-7; TRBD2 is a possible D gene (6 bases). CDR1 is SGHNT and CDR2 is YYREEE in the germline V gene (reference sequence). The CDR3 consists of 13 residues. Deletions cut 3 bases from V and 6 bases from J, with 13 bases between. CDR3 sequence (DNA): TGTGCCAGCAGCTGGGGGGATAGGAGCGAGCAGTACGTC. Translating it yields CASSWGDRSEQYV.

The chain combines TRBV9 with TRBJ1-6, with D tentatively TRBD1 (5 bases). V was clipped by 4 bases and J by 7 bases, with 12 bases between them. In germline, CDR1 is SGDLS, CDR2 YYNGEE. The CDR3 length is 14 residues. The CDR3 DNA reads TGTGCCAGCAGCTCCCCGGGGGGGAATTCACCCCTCCACTTT. Translated, it gives CASSSPGGNSPLHF. Combining the CDR3 with reference TRBV9 and TRBJ1-6 gives the whole variable domain DSGVTQTPKHLITATGQRVTLRCSPRSGDLSVYWYQQSLDQGLQFLIQYYNGEERAKGNILERFSAQQFPDLHSELNLSSLELGDSALYFCASSSPGGNSPLHFGNGTRLTVT.

This clone was seen more than once but under ten times. The genes are TRBV6-1 and TRBJ2-7; 9 bases are shared with TRBD2. With V trimmed by 6 bases and J by 4 bases, 7 bases remained unmatched. The CDR3 has 14 residues. CDR1 and CDR2 from the germline V gene are MNHNS and SASEGT. The DNA for the CDR3 is TGTGCCAGCAGGACTAGCGGAGAAGCTTACGAGCAGTACGTC. As protein: CASRTSGEAYEQYV.

The chain joins TRBV11-2 to TRBJ2-1, with 7 bases matching TRBD1. CDR3 size: 14 residues. Germline loops: CDR1 SGHAT, CDR2 FQNNGV. Unmatched junction bases numbered 8, after V lost 5 bases and J lost 7 bases. CDR3: CASSRNRDRNEQFF. CDR3 nucleotide sequence: TGTGCCAGCAGCAGAAATCGGGACAGAAATGAGCAGTTCTTC.

The chain links TRBV5-1 to TRBJ1-2, with D unclear. The CDR3 sequence is 12 residues long. The V and J ends lost 7 bases and 5 bases respectively, with 12 bases between them. Germline CDR1 is SGHRS and CDR2 is YFSETQ. The DNA of the CDR3 is TGCGCCAGCGGCACAGTTGGATATGGCTACACCTTC. Protein product: CASGTVGYGYTF.

The V gene is TRBV7-3, the J gene TRBJ1-1, with 7 bases matching TRBD1. The V gene's germline CDR1 is SGHTA and CDR2 FQGTGA. The CDR3 is 14 residues long. Losses at the gene ends were 3 bases for V and 1 base for J; bases not matched to a gene: 2. The CDR3 loop reads CASSFTGENTEAFF. CDR3 nucleotide sequence: TGTGCCAGCAGCTTCACAGGGGAGAACACTGAAGCTTTCTTT. Complete variable domain (other parts from reference TRBV7-3 and TRBJ1-1): GAGVSQTPSNKVTEKGKYVELRCDPISGHTALYWYRQSLGQGPEFLIYFQGTGAADDSGLPNDRFFAVRPEGSVSTLKIQRTERGDSAVYLCASSFTGENTEAFFGQGTRLTVV.

For the CDR3, the DNA is TGTGCCAGCAGCCGGGACTTAGAGAGCACAGATACGCAGTATTTT. Protein: CASSRDLESTDTQYF. This chain joins TRBV7-7 and TRBJ2-3; the D gene is possibly TRBD2 (6 bases). The germline gives CDR1 SSHAT, CDR2 FNYEAQ (reference sequence). V lost 5 bases to trimming and J lost 0 bases, with 12 bases between them. CDR3 length: 15 residues. Complete variable domain (other parts from reference TRBV7-7 and TRBJ2-3): GAGVSQSPRYKVTKRGQDVTLRCDPISSHATLYWYQQALGQGPEFLTYFNYEAQPDKSGLPSDRFSAERPEGSISTLTIQRTEQRDSAMYRCASSRDLESTDTQYFGPGTRLTVL.

The rearrangement joins TRBV7-2 to TRBJ2-1; 13 positions agree with TRBD2. Losses at the gene ends were 4 bases for V and 3 bases for J; bases not matched to a gene: 3. The CDR3 has 16 amino acids. The germline V gene encodes CDR1 SGHTA and CDR2 FQGNSA. Here the CDR3 DNA reads TGTGCCAGCAGCTCTGGGACTAGCGGGGTCTACAATGAGCAGTTCTTC. The encoded protein is CASSSGTSGVYNEQFF. The entire variable domain, with the rest obtained from reference TRBV7-2 and TRBJ2-1, is as follows: GAGVSQSPSNKVTEKGKDVELRCDPISGHTALYWYRQSLGQGLEFLIYFQGNSAPDKSGLPSDRFSAERTGGSVSTLTIQRTQQEDSAVYLCASSSGTSGVYNEQFFGPGTRLTVL.

V is TRBV6-4 and J is TRBJ2-5, with TRBD1 identical over 10 bases. The closer fit of TRBJ2-7 to the DNA end suggests the J call may be wrong. The germline gives CDR1 MRHNA, CDR2 SNTAGT. The CDR3 contains 17 residues. The chain's CDR3 is CASRTELDRGDSYEQYF. The CDR3 DNA reads TGTGCCAGCAGAACTGAATTGGACAGGGGGGACTCCTACGAGCAGTACTTC.

The J gene is TRBJ1-4, the V gene TRBV27, with 7 bases identical to TRBD1. Germline V lookup: CDR1 MNHEY, CDR2 SMNVEV (reference sequence). J gave up 14 bases and V 4 bases, and 10 bases lay outside the gene matches. This CDR3 spans 13 amino acids. This chain's CDR3 is CASSSRTGVRLFF. The CDR3 nucleotides are TGTGCCAGCAGTTCAAGGACAGGAGTTCGCCTGTTTTTT.

This clone has more than one count but fewer than ten. CDR3 region: CASSPRTGDKDEQFF. DNA for the CDR3: TGTGCCAGCAGCCCAAGGACAGGGGACAAGGATGAGCAGTTCTTC. V gene TRBV6-1 combines with J gene TRBJ2-1; TRBD1 aligns across 9 bases. This CDR3 spans 15 amino acids. The J segment lost 8 bases and the V segment lost 6 bases, leaving 11 bases of the junction unmatched. CDR1 is MNHNS and CDR2 is SASEGT in the germline V gene.

V gene TRBV29-1 combines with J gene TRBJ1-1, with D possibly matching TRBD1 (5 bases). The V gene's germline CDR1 is SQVTM and CDR2 ANQGSEA. Between the trimmed V and J ends, which lost 8 bases and 6 bases, there was a span of 16 bases. This CDR3 has 12 residues. The CDR3 protein is CSSGGGRAEAFF. CDR3 nucleotide sequence: TGCAGCTCGGGTGGGGGGAGGGCTGAAGCTTTCTTT.

This chain joins TRBV6-6 and TRBJ1-3, with a tentative D call TRBD1 (6 bases). CDR1 MNHNY and CDR2 SVGAGI come from the germline V gene (reference sequence). The CDR3 has 15 amino acids. V was trimmed by 2 bases and J by 1 base, leaving 9 bases between them. CDR3 region: CASSYGQTSGNTIYF. DNA of the CDR3: TGTGCCAGCAGTTACGGACAGACGTCTGGAAACACCATATATTTT.

CDR3 sequence: CASSHNEGTVGGYTF. The CDR3 DNA reads as TGCGCCAGCAGCCACAATGAGGGGACAGTAGGCGGCTACACCTTC. V usage is TRBV5-1 and J usage is TRBJ1-2, with 7 bases fitting TRBD1. In germline, CDR1 is SGHRS, CDR2 YFSETQ. There are 15 residues in the CDR3. With 4 bases clipped from V and 8 bases from J, the junction kept 14 bases outside the gene matches.

For this clone: The germline gene is not matched at one end of the junction; a read error may be the cause. V is TRBV7-9 and J is TRBJ1-1; no clear D. The CDR3 is 13 residues long. Germline-derived CDR1 and CDR2 are SEHNR and FQNEAQ (reference sequence). As DNA, the CDR3 is TGTTCCAGCAGCCGCACAGTGAACACTGAAGCTTTCTTT. Amino acids: CSSSRTVNTEAFF.

The genes are TRBV4-3 and TRBJ1-1; D is ambiguous. Trimming left V 0 bases short and J 1 base short, with 9 bases between. This CDR3 contains 15 residues. Germline V gives CDR1 LGHNA, CDR2 YSLEER. The CDR3 nucleotides read TGCGCCAGCAGCCAAGAAAGCCCCCCGAACACTGAAGCTTTCTTT. This translates into CASSQESPPNTEAFF.

This clone appeared once. V and J are TRBV10-2 and TRBJ2-6; tentatively, D is TRBD2 (7 bases). Germline CDR1 WSHSY, CDR2 SAAADI. Trimming stripped 11 bases from V and 0 bases from J, with 17 bases between. CDR3 size: 16 residues. The CDR3 spells CAALRGAPSGANVLTF. CDR3 sequence (DNA): TGCGCCGCCCTTCGGGGGGCCCCCTCTGGGGCCAACGTCCTGACTTTC.

The chain has TRBV25-1 and TRBJ1-2, with D hard to call. V lost 4 bases, J lost 2 bases, and 8 bases lay in between. Germline V CDR1 and CDR2: MGHDK, SYGVNS. This CDR3 region has 13 residues. The CDR3 loop reads CASSVDTNYGYTF. The CDR3 DNA is TGTGCCAGCAGTGTAGACACGAACTATGGCTACACCTTC.

This chain links TRBV5-1 with TRBJ1-3, with a tentative D call TRBD1 (6 bases). Trimming stripped 4 bases from V and 8 bases from J, with 16 bases between. CDR1 SGHRS and CDR2 YFSETQ come from the germline V gene. This CDR3 contains 14 residues. The CDR3 DNA reads as TGCGCCAGCAGCAATCAGGGGAAGGGGGACACCATATATTTT. It translates to CASSNQGKGDTIYF.

The V call is TRBV7-2, the J call TRBJ1-2; no reliable D call. This CDR3 is built from 15 residues. The germline gives CDR1 SGHTA, CDR2 FQGNSA. Trimming removed 5 bases at V and 0 bases at J, with 13 bases between. Written as DNA, the CDR3 is TGTGCCAGCAGCCCTCGAGGGCCTACTAACTATGGCTACACCTTC. It is translated as CASSPRGPTNYGYTF.

This clone was counted a single time. The chain employs TRBV2 and TRBJ2-1; TRBD2 agrees at 14 bases. The germline CDR1 and CDR2 sequences are SNHLY and FYNNEI. The CDR3 totals 17 residues. V shed 7 bases and J 7 bases; nucleotides not matched to a gene: 12. CDR3 sequence reads: CASNIAPGTSGGNEQFF. As DNA, the CDR3 is TGTGCCAGCAACATCGCTCCCGGGACTAGCGGGGGAAATGAGCAGTTCTTC.

The V gene is TRBV7-3, the J gene TRBJ2-2; a possible D gene is TRBD1 (5 bases). This CDR3 region has 13 residues. Germline V CDR1 and CDR2: SGHTA, FQGTGA. Between the trimmed V and J ends, which lost 8 bases and 3 bases, there was a span of 10 bases. CDR3 sequence reads: CASGQGYTGELFF. CDR3 DNA sequence: TGTGCCAGCGGTCAGGGCTACACCGGGGAGCTGTTTTTT.